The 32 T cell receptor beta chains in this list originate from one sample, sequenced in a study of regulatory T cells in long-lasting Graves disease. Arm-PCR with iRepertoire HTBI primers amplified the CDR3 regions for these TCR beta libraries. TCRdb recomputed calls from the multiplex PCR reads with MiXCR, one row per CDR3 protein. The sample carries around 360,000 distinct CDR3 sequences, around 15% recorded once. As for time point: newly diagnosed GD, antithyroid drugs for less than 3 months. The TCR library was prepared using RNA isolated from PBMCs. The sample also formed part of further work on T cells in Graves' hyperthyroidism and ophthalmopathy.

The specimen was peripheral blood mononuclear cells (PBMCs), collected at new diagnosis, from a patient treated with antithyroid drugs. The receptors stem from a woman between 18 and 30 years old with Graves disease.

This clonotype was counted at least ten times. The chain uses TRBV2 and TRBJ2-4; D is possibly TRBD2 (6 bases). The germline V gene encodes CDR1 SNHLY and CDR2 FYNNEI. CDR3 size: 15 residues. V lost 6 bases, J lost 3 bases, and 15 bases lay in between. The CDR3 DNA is TGTGCCAGCAGCGTAGCGGAGGGTAGCAAAAACATTCAGTACTTC. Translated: CASSVAEGSKNIQYF. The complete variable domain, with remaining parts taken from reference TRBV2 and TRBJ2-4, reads EPEVTQTPSHQVTQMGQEVILRCVPISNHLYFYWYRQILGQKVEFLVSFYNNEISEKSEIFDDQFSVERPDGSNFTLKIRSTKLEDSAMYFCASSVAEGSKNIQYFGAGTRLSVL.

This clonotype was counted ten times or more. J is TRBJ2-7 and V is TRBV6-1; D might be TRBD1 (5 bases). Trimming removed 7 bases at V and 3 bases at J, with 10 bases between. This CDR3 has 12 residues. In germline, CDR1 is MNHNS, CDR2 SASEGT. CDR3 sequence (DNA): TGTGCCAGCAACGGGCAGGGCTACGAGCAGTACTTC. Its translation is CASNGQGYEQYF.

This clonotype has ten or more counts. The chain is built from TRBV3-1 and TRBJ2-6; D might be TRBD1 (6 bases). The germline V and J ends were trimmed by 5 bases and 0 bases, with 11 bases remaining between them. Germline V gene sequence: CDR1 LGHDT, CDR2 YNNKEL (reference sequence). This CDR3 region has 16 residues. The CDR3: CASSAVGGSGANVLTF. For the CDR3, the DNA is TGTGCCAGCAGCGCGGTAGGGGGCTCTGGGGCCAACGTCCTGACTTTC. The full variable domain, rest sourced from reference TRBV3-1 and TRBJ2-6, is DTAVSQTPKYLVTQMGNDKSIKCEQNLGHDTMYWYKQDSKKFLKIMFSYNNKELIINETVPNRFSPKSPDKAHLNLHINSLELGDSAVYFCASSAVGGSGANVLTFGAGSRLTVL.

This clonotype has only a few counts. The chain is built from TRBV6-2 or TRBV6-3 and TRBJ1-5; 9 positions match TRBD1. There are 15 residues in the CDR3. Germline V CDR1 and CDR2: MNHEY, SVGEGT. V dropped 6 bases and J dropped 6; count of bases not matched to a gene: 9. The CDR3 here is CASRKGQGLGQPQHF. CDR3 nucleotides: TGTGCCAGCAGAAAGGGACAGGGTCTAGGTCAGCCCCAGCATTTT.

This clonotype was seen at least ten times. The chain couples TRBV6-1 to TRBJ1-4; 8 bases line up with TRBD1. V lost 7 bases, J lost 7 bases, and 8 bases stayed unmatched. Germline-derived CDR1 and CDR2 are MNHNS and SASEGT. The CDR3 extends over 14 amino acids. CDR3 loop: CASTRGRGREKLFF. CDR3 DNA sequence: TGTGCCAGCACCCGGGGCAGGGGGCGTGAAAAACTGTTTTTT.

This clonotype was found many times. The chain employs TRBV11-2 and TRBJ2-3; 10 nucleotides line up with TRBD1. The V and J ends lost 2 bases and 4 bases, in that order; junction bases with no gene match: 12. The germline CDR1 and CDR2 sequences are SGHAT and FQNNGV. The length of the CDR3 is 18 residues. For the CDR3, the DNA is TGTGCCAGCAGCTTAATCCCAGACCGGGACAGGGGTCCAGATACGCAGTATTTT. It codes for CASSLIPDRDRGPDTQYF.

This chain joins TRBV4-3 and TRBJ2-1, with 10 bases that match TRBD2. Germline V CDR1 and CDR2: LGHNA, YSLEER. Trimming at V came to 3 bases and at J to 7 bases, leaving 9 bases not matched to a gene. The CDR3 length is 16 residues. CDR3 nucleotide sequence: TGCGCCAGCAGCCACCAGGACGAGCGGGAGGGAAATGAGCAGTTCTTC. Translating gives CASSHQDEREGNEQFF.

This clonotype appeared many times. The CDR3 DNA reads as TGCAGTGCTCTGGCGGATCGGTCAGATACGCAGTATTTT. It codes for CSALADRSDTQYF. The rearrangement joins TRBV20-1 to TRBJ2-3; no clear D gene. The CDR3 runs 13 residues. Per the germline V gene, CDR1 is DFQATT and CDR2 is SNEGSKA (reference sequence). The V end lost 5 bases, the J end lost 4 bases, and 13 bases lay between the germline ends.

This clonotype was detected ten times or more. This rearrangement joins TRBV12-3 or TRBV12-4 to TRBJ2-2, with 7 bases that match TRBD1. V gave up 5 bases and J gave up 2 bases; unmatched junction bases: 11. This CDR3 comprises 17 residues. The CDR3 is CASSPPPAGGNTGELFF. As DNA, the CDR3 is TGTGCCAGCAGTCCCCCCCCGGCAGGGGGAAACACCGGGGAGCTGTTTTTT.

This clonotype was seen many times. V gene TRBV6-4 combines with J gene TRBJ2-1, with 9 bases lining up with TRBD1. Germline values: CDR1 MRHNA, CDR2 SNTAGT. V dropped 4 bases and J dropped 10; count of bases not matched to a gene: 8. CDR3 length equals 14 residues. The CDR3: CASSVSGTGSEQFF. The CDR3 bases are TGTGCCAGCAGTGTATCGGGGACAGGGTCCGAGCAGTTCTTC.

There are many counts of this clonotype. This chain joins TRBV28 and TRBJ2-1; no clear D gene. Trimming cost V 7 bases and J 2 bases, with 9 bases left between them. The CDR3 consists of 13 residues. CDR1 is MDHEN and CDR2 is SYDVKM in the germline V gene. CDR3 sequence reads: CASISDTYNEQFF. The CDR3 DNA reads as TGTGCCAGCATTTCAGATACCTACAATGAGCAGTTCTTC.

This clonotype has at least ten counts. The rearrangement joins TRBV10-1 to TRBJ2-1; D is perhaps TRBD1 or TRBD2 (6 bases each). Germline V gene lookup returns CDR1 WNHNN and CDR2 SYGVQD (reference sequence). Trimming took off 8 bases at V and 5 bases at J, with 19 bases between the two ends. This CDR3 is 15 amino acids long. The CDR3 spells CASSGGGPFDNEQFF. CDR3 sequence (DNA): TGCGCCAGCTCCGGTGGGGGGCCATTTGACAATGAGCAGTTCTTC.

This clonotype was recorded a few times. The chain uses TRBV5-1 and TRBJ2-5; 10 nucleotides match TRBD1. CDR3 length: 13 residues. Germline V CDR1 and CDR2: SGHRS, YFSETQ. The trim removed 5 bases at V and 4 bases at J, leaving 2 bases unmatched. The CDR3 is CASRGQGPETQYF. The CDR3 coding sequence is TGCGCCAGCAGGGGACAGGGGCCAGAGACCCAGTACTTC.

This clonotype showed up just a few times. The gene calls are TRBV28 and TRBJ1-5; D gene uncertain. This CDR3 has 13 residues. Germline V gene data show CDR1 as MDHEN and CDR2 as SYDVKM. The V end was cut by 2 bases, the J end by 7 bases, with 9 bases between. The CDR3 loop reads CASSLPLSQPQHF. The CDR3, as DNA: TGTGCCAGCAGTTTACCACTAAGCCAGCCCCAGCATTTT.

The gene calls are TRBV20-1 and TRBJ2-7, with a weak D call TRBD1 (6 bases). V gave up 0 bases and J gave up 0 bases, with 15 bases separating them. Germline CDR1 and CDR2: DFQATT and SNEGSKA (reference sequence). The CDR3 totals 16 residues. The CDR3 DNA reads TGCAGTGCTAGAGAACAGGGAGTAGGAAGCTCCTACGAGCAGTACTTC. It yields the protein CSAREQGVGSSYEQYF.

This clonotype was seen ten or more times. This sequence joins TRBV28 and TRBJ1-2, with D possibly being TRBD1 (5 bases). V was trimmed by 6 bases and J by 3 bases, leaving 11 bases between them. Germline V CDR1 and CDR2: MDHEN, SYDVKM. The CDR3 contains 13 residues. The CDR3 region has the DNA TGTGCCAGCAGGCCCGGGACTGACTATGGCTACACCTTC. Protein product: CASRPGTDYGYTF.

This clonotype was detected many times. CDR3: CASSSQLADTQYF. The CDR3 DNA reads as TGTGCCAGCAGTTCCCAGCTAGCAGATACGCAGTATTTT. This chain connects TRBV7-3 to TRBJ2-3, with D unresolved. Germline V gene lookup returns CDR1 SGHTA and CDR2 FQGTGA. This CDR3 comprises 13 residues. V was pared by 6 bases and J by 4 bases, with 11 bases between.

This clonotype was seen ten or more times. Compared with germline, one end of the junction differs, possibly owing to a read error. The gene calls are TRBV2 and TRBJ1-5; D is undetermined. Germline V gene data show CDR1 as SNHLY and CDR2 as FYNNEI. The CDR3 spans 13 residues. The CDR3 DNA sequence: TGTGCCAGCACCGTCGGTAGCGATCAGCCCCAGCATTTT. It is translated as CASTVGSDQPQHF. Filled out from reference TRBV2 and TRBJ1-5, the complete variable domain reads EPEVTQTPSHQVTQMGQEVILRCVPISNHLYFYWYRQILGQKVEFLVSFYNNEISEKSEIFDDQFSVERPDGSNFTLKIRSTKLEDSAMYFCASTVGSDQPQHFGDGTRLSIL.

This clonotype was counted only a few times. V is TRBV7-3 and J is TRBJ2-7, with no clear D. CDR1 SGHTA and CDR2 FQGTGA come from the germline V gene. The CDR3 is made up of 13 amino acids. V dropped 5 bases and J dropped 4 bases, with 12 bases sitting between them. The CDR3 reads CASSPTPGYEQYF. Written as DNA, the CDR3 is TGTGCCAGCAGCCCAACCCCTGGTTACGAGCAGTACTTC.

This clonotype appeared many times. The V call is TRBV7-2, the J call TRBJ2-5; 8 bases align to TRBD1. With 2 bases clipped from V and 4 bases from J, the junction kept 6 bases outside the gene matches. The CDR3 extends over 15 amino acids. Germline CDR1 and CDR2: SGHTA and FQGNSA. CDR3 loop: CASSLTGTGGETQYF. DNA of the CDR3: TGTGCCAGCAGCTTAACGGGGACAGGAGGAGAGACCCAGTACTTC.

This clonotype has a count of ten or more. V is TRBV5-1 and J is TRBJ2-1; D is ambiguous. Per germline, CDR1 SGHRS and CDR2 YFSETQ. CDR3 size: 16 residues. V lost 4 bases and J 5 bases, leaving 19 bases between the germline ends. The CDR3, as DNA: TGCGCCAGCAGCCCCGGTATGGCGATTTCTAACAATGAGCAGTTCTTC. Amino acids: CASSPGMAISNNEQFF.

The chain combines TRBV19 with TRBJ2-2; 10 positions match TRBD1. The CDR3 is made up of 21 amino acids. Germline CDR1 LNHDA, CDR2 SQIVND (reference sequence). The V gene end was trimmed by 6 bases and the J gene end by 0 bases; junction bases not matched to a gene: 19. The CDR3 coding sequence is TGTGCCAGTAGACTTCGTTCGCCGGGACAGGGGTTTGGGGCGAACACCGGGGAGCTGTTTTTT. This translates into CASRLRSPGQGFGANTGELFF. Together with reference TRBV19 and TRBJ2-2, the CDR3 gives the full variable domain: DGGITQSPKYLFRKEGQNVTLSCEQNLNHDAMYWYRQDPGQGLRLIYYSQIVNDFQKGDIAEGYSVSREKKESFPLTVTSAQKNPTAFYLCASRLRSPGQGFGANTGELFFGEGSRLTVL.

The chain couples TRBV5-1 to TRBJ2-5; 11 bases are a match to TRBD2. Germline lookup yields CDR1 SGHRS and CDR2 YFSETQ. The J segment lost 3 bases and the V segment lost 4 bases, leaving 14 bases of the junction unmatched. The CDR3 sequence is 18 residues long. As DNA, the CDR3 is TGCGCCAGCAGCAGCCAAGGGACTAGCGGTATCTCGAAAGAGACCCAGTACTTC. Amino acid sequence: CASSSQGTSGISKETQYF.

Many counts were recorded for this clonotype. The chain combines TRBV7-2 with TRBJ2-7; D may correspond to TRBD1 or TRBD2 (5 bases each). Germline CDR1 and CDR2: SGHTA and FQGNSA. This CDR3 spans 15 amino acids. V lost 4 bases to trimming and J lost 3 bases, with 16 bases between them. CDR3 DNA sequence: TGTGCCAGCAGCTCCCGCCGGGACCGATTCTACGAGCAGTACTTC. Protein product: CASSSRRDRFYEQYF. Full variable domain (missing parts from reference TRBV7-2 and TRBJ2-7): GAGVSQSPSNKVTEKGKDVELRCDPISGHTALYWYRQSLGQGLEFLIYFQGNSAPDKSGLPSDRFSAERTGGSVSTLTIQRTQQEDSAVYLCASSSRRDRFYEQYFGPGTRLTVT.

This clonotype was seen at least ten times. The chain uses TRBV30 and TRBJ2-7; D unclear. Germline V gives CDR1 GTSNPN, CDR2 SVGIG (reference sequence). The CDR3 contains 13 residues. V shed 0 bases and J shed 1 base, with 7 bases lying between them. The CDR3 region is CAWSVSASYEQYF. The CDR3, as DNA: TGTGCCTGGAGTGTCTCAGCATCCTACGAGCAGTACTTC.

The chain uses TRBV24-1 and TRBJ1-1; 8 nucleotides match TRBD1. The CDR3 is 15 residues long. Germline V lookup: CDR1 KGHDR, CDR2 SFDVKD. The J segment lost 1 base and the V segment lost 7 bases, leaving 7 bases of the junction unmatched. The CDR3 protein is CATRETGEGNTEAFF. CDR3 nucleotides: TGTGCCACCAGGGAGACAGGGGAGGGGAACACTGAAGCTTTCTTT.

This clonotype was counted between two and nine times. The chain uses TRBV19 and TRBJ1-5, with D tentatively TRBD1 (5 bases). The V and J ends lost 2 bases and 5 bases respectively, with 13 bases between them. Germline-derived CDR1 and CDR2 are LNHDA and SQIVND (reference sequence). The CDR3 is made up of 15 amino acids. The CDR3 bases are TGTGCCAGTAGTATATGGGGGACCGCCGATCAGCCCCAGCATTTT. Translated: CASSIWGTADQPQHF.

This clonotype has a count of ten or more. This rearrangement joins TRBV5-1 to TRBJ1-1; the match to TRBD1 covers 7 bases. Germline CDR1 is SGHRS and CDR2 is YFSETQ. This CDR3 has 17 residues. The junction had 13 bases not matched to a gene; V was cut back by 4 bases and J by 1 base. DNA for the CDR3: TGCGCCAGCAGCCTGCTCCCAGGGGCAGGGGGGAACACTGAAGCTTTCTTT. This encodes CASSLLPGAGGNTEAFF.

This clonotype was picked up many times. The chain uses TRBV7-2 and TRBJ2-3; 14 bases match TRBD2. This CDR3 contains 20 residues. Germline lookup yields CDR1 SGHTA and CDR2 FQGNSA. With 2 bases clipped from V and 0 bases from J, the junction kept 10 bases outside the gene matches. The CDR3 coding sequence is TGTGCCAGCAGCTTAAGACTAGCGGGAGGGAGGGTCGCTAGCACAGATACGCAGTATTTT. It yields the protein CASSLRLAGGRVASTDTQYF.

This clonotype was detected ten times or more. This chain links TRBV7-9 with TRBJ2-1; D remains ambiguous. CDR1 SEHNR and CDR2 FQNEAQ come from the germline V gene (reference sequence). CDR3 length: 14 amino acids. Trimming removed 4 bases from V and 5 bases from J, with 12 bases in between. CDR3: CASSYPSLNNEQFF. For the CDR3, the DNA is TGTGCCAGCAGCTATCCTAGTTTAAACAATGAGCAGTTCTTC.

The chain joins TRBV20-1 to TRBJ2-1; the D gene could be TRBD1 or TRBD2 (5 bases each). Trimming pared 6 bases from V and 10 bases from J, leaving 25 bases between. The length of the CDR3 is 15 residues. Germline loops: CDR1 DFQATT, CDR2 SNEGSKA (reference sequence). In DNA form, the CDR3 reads TGCAGTGCCCAGAAAGGATTCTCAGGGCCGGGGGAGCAGTTCTTC. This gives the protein CSAQKGFSGPGEQFF.

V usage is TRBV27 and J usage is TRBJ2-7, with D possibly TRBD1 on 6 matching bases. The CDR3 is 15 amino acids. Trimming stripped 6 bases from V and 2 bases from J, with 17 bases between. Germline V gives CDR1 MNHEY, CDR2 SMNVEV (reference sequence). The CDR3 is CASRTGHIGPYEQYF. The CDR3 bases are TGTGCCAGCAGAACGGGACACATAGGCCCCTACGAGCAGTACTTC.